These 32 T cell receptor beta chains originate from one sample sequenced in a study of shared clonotypes between healthy human individuals. This table comes from immunoSEQ multiplex PCR, and its TCRdb copy is limited to in-frame clones, with some not included. In the table there are around 700,000 clones, roughly nine tenths of which are singletons. Selected positively for CCR7 and CD45RO-negative, naive CD8 cells excluded terminally differentiated effector memory CD45RA+ cells. The sample comprised naive CD8+ T cells sorted from blood. These receptors all come from a man aged 25-45 years in good health.

This chain connects TRBV18 to TRBJ2-5; D is perhaps TRBD2 (5 bases). Germline CDR1 and CDR2: KGHSH and LQKENI. V lost 3 bases and J 5 bases, leaving 13 bases between the germline ends. The CDR3 is made up of 14 amino acids. In DNA, the CDR3 is TGTGCCAGCTCACCCGAATCCTCGGGGGAGACCCAGTACTTC. This encodes CASSPESSGETQYF.

A note on this clone: A read error may account for a junction end that differs from germline. V gene TRBV30 combines with J gene TRBJ2-7, with a tentative D call TRBD2 (5 bases). Per germline, CDR1 GTSNPN and CDR2 SVGIG (reference sequence). This CDR3 has 11 amino acids. The DNA for the CDR3 is TGTGCCCGGAGGCTGGGTCGGGAGCAGTACTTC. Translating gives CARRLGREQYF.

V and J are TRBV7-9 and TRBJ1-2, with D possibly being TRBD1 (6 bases). This CDR3 spans 13 amino acids. V lost 2 bases, J lost 6 bases, and 10 bases lay in between. Germline V gives CDR1 SEHNR, CDR2 FQNEAQ (reference sequence). The CDR3, as DNA: TGTGCCAGCAGCTTACAGGGGCCCCATGGCTACACCTTC. Its protein product is CASSLQGPHGYTF.

The rearrangement links TRBV5-3 to TRBJ2-4; 9 bases agree with TRBD1. TRBV5-3 is designated an ORF whose function remains uncertain. This CDR3 has 15 amino acids. V trimming: 4 bases; J trimming: 5 bases; junction bases outside the gene matches: 7. For the CDR3, the DNA is TGTGCCAGAAGCCCCGGGACAGGGAAGGAAAACATTCAGTACTTC. Its translation is CARSPGTGKENIQYF.

The CDR3 nucleotides read TGTGCCAGCAATCTAACCCCCCCGACGGTACAAAGTAAAATGAACACTGAAGCTTTCTTT. Translation: CASNLTPPTVQSKMNTEAFF. The rearrangement joins TRBV28 to TRBJ1-1; no definite D call. Trimming took off 7 bases at V and 0 bases at J, with 30 bases between the two ends. The CDR3 has 20 residues. Germline CDR1 reads MDHEN; CDR2 reads SYDVKM.

The chain couples TRBV7-8 to TRBJ2-3; a weak D match, TRBD2 (6 bases). The CDR3 extends over 17 amino acids. Trimming took off 5 bases at V and 2 bases at J, with 20 bases between the two ends. Germline V gene lookup returns CDR1 SGHVS and CDR2 FQNEAQ. CDR3 loop: CASSPSRLVGYTDTQYF. DNA of the CDR3: TGTGCCAGCAGCCCCTCTCGACTAGTCGGTTACACAGATACGCAGTATTTT.

CDR3: CASSQDPLVNEQFF. CDR3 nucleotide sequence: TGCGCCAGCAGCCAAGATCCACTAGTCAATGAGCAGTTCTTC. The V call is TRBV4-1, the J call TRBJ2-1; D is perhaps TRBD2 (5 bases). This CDR3 contains 14 residues. Trimming took off 0 bases at V and 6 bases at J, with 9 bases between the two ends. Germline values: CDR1 MGHRA, CDR2 YSYEKL.

The V and J genes are TRBV7-2 and TRBJ1-1, with a tentative D call TRBD1 (5 bases). The length of the CDR3 is 13 residues. Per the germline V gene, CDR1 is SGHTA and CDR2 is FQGNSA. Between the trimmed V and J ends, which lost 5 bases and 8 bases, there was a span of 15 bases. The CDR3 protein is CASSAPGHAEAFF. The CDR3 bases are TGTGCCAGCAGCGCCCCAGGACATGCGGAAGCTTTCTTT.

V gene TRBV5-5 combines with J gene TRBJ2-5; 8 nucleotides line up with TRBD1. Germline V gives CDR1 SGHKS, CDR2 YYEKEE (reference sequence). The V and J ends lost 1 base and 2 bases, in that order; junction bases with no gene match: 4. The CDR3 totals 15 residues. The CDR3 spells CASSLFYRGQETQYF. The CDR3 DNA is TGTGCCAGCAGCTTGTTCTACAGGGGGCAAGAGACCCAGTACTTC.

The rearrangement joins TRBV7-9 to TRBJ2-7, with D perhaps TRBD2 (6 bases). V was shortened by 2 bases and J by 0 bases, with 17 bases between the two germline ends. Looked up from germline, CDR1 is SEHNR and CDR2 is FQNEAQ (reference sequence). The CDR3 loop spans 17 amino acids. The CDR3: CASSLTRTNTNSYEQYF. The CDR3 bases are TGTGCCAGCAGCTTAACGAGGACTAATACAAACTCCTACGAGCAGTACTTC.

The sample holds one count of this clone. This rearrangement joins TRBV7-9 to TRBJ2-7; D gene uncertain. Trimming removed 5 bases at V and 7 bases at J, with 15 bases between. This CDR3 region has 13 residues. CDR1 SEHNR and CDR2 FQNEAQ come from the germline V gene (reference sequence). CDR3 sequence reads: CASSLAPVLEQYF. CDR3 sequence (DNA): TGTGCCAGCAGCCTCGCCCCAGTTCTAGAGCAGTACTTC.

The chain uses TRBV6-5 and TRBJ1-5; D remains unclear. The germline V gene has CDR1 MNHEY and CDR2 SVGAGI. The CDR3 spans 12 residues. V was clipped by 10 bases and J by 0 bases, with 7 bases between them. CDR3 nucleotide sequence: TGTGCCACCGGGATTAGCAATCAGCCCCAGCATTTT. Amino acid sequence: CATGISNQPQHF.

This clone was picked up a small number of times. The V gene is TRBV2, the J gene TRBJ1-1; D is possibly TRBD1 (6 bases). Germline values: CDR1 SNHLY, CDR2 FYNNEI. The CDR3 totals 13 residues. Trimming left V 7 bases short and J 6 bases short, with 15 bases between. The CDR3 sequence: CASTEAGVPEAFF. DNA of the CDR3: TGTGCCAGCACCGAAGCAGGGGTCCCTGAAGCTTTCTTT.

The chain uses TRBV7-8 and TRBJ1-1; no definite D call. Germline loops: CDR1 SGHVS, CDR2 FQNEAQ. Deletions cut 3 bases from V and 7 bases from J, with 30 bases between. The CDR3 extends over 19 amino acids. This CDR3 is CASSFSLDVSKVGYVEAFF. CDR3 DNA: TGTGCCAGCAGCTTTTCCCTGGACGTTAGTAAGGTTGGGTACGTTGAAGCTTTCTTT.

With regard to this clone: The same CDR3 is also encoded by other DNA sequences in this sample. The chain links TRBV19 to TRBJ2-1; possibly TRBD2 for D (6 bases). The CDR3 extends over 17 amino acids. The V gene's germline CDR1 is LNHDA and CDR2 SQIVND (reference sequence). Trimming left V 1 base short and J 0 bases short, with 13 bases between. The CDR3 spells CASSIGLAVSSYNEQFF. In nucleotides, the CDR3 is TGTGCCAGTAGTATAGGCTTAGCGGTGAGCTCCTACAATGAGCAGTTCTTC.

V usage is TRBV27 and J usage is TRBJ2-5, with 16 bases that match TRBD2. Trimming cost V 5 bases and J 7 bases; bases outside gene matches: 7. The CDR3 has 16 amino acids. CDR1 is MNHEY and CDR2 is SMNVEV in the germline V gene (reference sequence). The CDR3 DNA follows: TGTGCCAGCAGTACCGGGACTAGCGGGAGGGCCTTGACCCAGTACTTC. Translation gives CASSTGTSGRALTQYF.

J is TRBJ1-5 and V is TRBV18; perhaps TRBD1 as D (5 bases). Germline CDR1 reads KGHSH; CDR2 reads LQKENI. This CDR3 is 16 amino acids long. Trimming removed 6 bases at V and 2 bases at J, with 17 bases between. CDR3 nucleotide sequence: TGTGCCAGCTCCTCGACGGGGGAGGTTGGCAATCAGCCCCAGCATTTT. Encoded protein: CASSSTGEVGNQPQHF. Supplemented by reference TRBV18 and TRBJ1-5, the full variable domain reads NAGVMQNPRHLVRRRGQEARLRCSPMKGHSHVYWYRQLPEEGLKFMVYLQKENIIDESGMPKERFSAEFPKEGPSILRIQQVVRGDSAAYFCASSSTGEVGNQPQHFGDGTRLSIL.

The CDR3 coding sequence is TGTGCCAGCAGTTTATATGTTGGGAGTGGTCGCACTGAAGCTTTCTTT. Amino acid sequence: CASSLYVGSGRTEAFF. The rearrangement joins TRBV27 to TRBJ1-1; D unclear. Germline values: CDR1 MNHEY, CDR2 SMNVEV (reference sequence). The CDR3 is 16 residues long. Trimming left V 1 base short and J 4 bases short, with 16 bases between.

The chain recombines TRBV19 with TRBJ2-1, with D maybe TRBD2 (6 bases). Germline V gives CDR1 LNHDA, CDR2 SQIVND (reference sequence). This CDR3 region has 15 residues. V lost 4 bases and J lost 6, with 16 bases in between. CDR3: CASSTPGERGNEQFF. For the CDR3, the DNA is TGTGCCAGTAGTACCCCGGGAGAGAGGGGCAATGAGCAGTTCTTC. Filled out from reference TRBV19 and TRBJ2-1, the complete variable domain reads DGGITQSPKYLFRKEGQNVTLSCEQNLNHDAMYWYRQDPGQGLRLIYYSQIVNDFQKGDIAEGYSVSREKKESFPLTVTSAQKNPTAFYLCASSTPGERGNEQFFGPGTRLTVL.

This clone has just one count. The rearrangement links TRBV7-9 to TRBJ2-5; no firm D call. There are 14 residues in the CDR3. Germline lookup yields CDR1 SEHNR and CDR2 FQNEAQ (reference sequence). V shed 5 bases and J shed 7 bases, with 17 bases lying between them. The chain's CDR3 is CASSPRASFGTQYF. CDR3 nucleotides: TGTGCCAGCAGCCCCCGGGCCAGTTTCGGGACCCAGTACTTC. Filled out from reference TRBV7-9 and TRBJ2-5, the complete variable domain reads DTGVSQNPRHKITKRGQNVTFRCDPISEHNRLYWYRQTLGQGPEFLTYFQNEAQLEKSRLLSDRFSAERPKGSFSTLEIQRTEQGDSAMYLCASSPRASFGTQYFGPGTRLLVL.

The chain combines TRBV28 with TRBJ1-5; D may be TRBD1 (6 bases). This CDR3 is built from 13 residues. The V gene's germline CDR1 is MDHEN and CDR2 SYDVKM. Trimming left V 8 bases short and J 6 bases short, with 14 bases between. In nucleotides, the CDR3 is TGTGCCAGCGGCAGCAGGGGTCTTCAGCCCCAGCATTTT. It specifies CASGSRGLQPQHF.

The rearrangement joins TRBV11-2 to TRBJ2-3; 7 bases are shared with TRBD1. Trimming took 5 bases from V and 9 from J; bases not matched to a gene: 11. The germline V gene has CDR1 SGHAT and CDR2 FQNNGV. The CDR3 runs 14 residues. The CDR3 DNA reads TGTGCCAGCAGCCCCGAGGGGGCCCGGGGCACGCAGTATTTT. It translates to CASSPEGARGTQYF.

The rearrangement links TRBV11-2 to TRBJ1-5, with D tentatively TRBD1 (5 bases). The CDR3 runs to 15 residues. CDR1 SGHAT and CDR2 FQNNGV come from the germline V gene. Trimming shortened V by 1 base and J by 7 bases, and 14 bases separated the two germline ends. This CDR3 is CASSLAYVRDQPQHF. In nucleotides, the CDR3 is TGTGCCAGCAGCTTAGCGTACGTGAGGGACCAGCCCCAGCATTTT.

DNA for the CDR3: TGTGCCAGCTCACCAGCGGGACTAGCGGGAGTTACCGGGGAGCTGTTTTTT. This gives the protein CASSPAGLAGVTGELFF. The V call is TRBV18, the J call TRBJ2-2; 14 nucleotides align to TRBD2. CDR1 KGHSH and CDR2 LQKENI come from the germline V gene. The CDR3 sequence is 17 residues long. V shed 2 bases, J shed 5 bases, and the junction held 4 bases outside the gene matches. The full variable domain, with the rest looked up from reference TRBV18 and TRBJ2-2, is NAGVMQNPRHLVRRRGQEARLRCSPMKGHSHVYWYRQLPEEGLKFMVYLQKENIIDESGMPKERFSAEFPKEGPSILRIQQVVRGDSAAYFCASSPAGLAGVTGELFFGEGSRLTVL.

The DNA for the CDR3 is TGTGCCAGCAGACCTCCTCAGGGGACTAGCGGCACAGATACGCAGTATTTT. Its protein is CASRPPQGTSGTDTQYF. The chain has TRBV11-2 and TRBJ2-3, with 10 bases identical to TRBD2. CDR3 length equals 17 residues. Germline V CDR1 and CDR2: SGHAT, FQNNGV. The trim removed 6 bases at V and 1 base at J, leaving 10 bases unmatched.

The chain links TRBV7-9 to TRBJ1-3; D not resolved. Trimming took 4 bases from V and 0 from J, leaving 16 bases between them. From germline, CDR1 is SEHNR and CDR2 FQNEAQ (reference sequence). CDR3 length: 17 amino acids. The CDR3: CASSSTDGTNSGNTIYF. CDR3 nucleotide sequence: TGTGCCAGCAGCTCCACGGACGGTACAAACTCTGGAAACACCATATATTTT.

The chain joins TRBV2 to TRBJ2-1, with D possibly matching TRBD2 (5 bases). The CDR3 loop spans 12 amino acids. Germline V gene lookup returns CDR1 SNHLY and CDR2 FYNNEI. The V gene lost 6 bases and the J gene lost 8 bases, with 11 bases spanning the gap. The CDR3 sequence: CASSFGGYEQFF. Written as DNA, the CDR3 is TGTGCCAGCAGCTTTGGCGGGTATGAGCAGTTCTTC.

The gene calls are TRBV10-1 and TRBJ2-7; a possible D gene is TRBD1 (6 bases). Germline assignment: CDR1 WNHNN and CDR2 SYGVQD (reference sequence). Trimming stripped 4 bases from V and 7 bases from J, with 14 bases between. The CDR3 is 13 amino acids. CDR3 sequence (DNA): TGCGCCAGCAGTGGAACAGGGCGCGGAGAGCAGTACTTC. This sequence encodes CASSGTGRGEQYF.

V usage is TRBV6-5 and J usage is TRBJ2-5, with 9 bases lining up with TRBD1. With V trimmed by 0 bases and J by 4 bases, 3 bases remained unmatched. The CDR3 has 15 amino acids. The germline gives CDR1 MNHEY, CDR2 SVGAGI. DNA of the CDR3: TGTGCCAGCAGTTACTCGACAGGGGGTGTAGAGACCCAGTACTTC. Translating gives CASSYSTGGVETQYF.

V usage is TRBV11-2 and J usage is TRBJ2-7, with TRBD1 identical over 7 bases. The germline V gene has CDR1 SGHAT and CDR2 FQNNGV. The J segment lost 4 bases and the V segment lost 5 bases, leaving 8 bases of the junction unmatched. This CDR3 comprises 14 residues. The CDR3 region has the DNA TGTGCCAGCAGCCCCGGGACAGAGGAGTACGAGCAGTACTTC. It yields the protein CASSPGTEEYEQYF.

The rearrangement links TRBV6-5 to TRBJ1-4; TRBD1 agrees at 10 bases. This CDR3 has 14 amino acids. Unmatched junction bases numbered 1, after V lost 2 bases and J lost 7 bases. The germline CDR1 and CDR2 sequences are MNHEY and SVGAGI. Here the CDR3 reads CASSYGQGGEKLFF. The CDR3 nucleotides read TGTGCCAGCAGTTACGGACAGGGGGGTGAAAAACTGTTTTTT.

Here the CDR3 reads CASSLEGRASYNEQFF. In nucleotides, the CDR3 is TGTGCCAGCAGTTTAGAGGGCAGGGCCTCCTACAATGAGCAGTTCTTC. The chain links TRBV27 to TRBJ2-1; D tentatively fits TRBD1 or TRBD2 (5 bases each). Germline V gives CDR1 MNHEY, CDR2 SMNVEV (reference sequence). The CDR3 sequence is 16 residues long. The V gene lost 2 bases and the J gene lost 0 bases, with 11 bases spanning the gap.